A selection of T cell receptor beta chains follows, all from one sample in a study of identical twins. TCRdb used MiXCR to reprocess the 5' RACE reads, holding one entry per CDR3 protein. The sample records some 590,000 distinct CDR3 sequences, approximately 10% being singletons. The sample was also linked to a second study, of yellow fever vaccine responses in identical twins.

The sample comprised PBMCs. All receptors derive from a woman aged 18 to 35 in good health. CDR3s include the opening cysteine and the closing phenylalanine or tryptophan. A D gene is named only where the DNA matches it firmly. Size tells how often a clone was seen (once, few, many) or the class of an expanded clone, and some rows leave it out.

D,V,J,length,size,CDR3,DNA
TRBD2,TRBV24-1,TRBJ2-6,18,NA,CATSDTLGTTSGANVLTF,TGTGCCACCAGTGATACCCTCGGGACTACCTCTGGGGCCAACGTCCTGACTTTC
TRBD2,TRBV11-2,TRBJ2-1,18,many,CASTSGTSGRGVRYEQFF,TGTGCCAGCACCTCCGGGACTAGCGGGAGAGGAGTTCGGTATGAGCAGTTCTTC
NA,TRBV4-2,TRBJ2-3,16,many,CASSQDAGTSTDTQYF,TGTGCCAGCAGCCAAGATGCGGGGACTAGCACAGATACGCAGTATTTT
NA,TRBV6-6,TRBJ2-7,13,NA,CASSFETGLEQYF,TGTGCCAGCAGTTTCGAAACAGGGCTCGAGCAGTACTTC
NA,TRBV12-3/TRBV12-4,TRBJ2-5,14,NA,CASSPHRVQETQYF,TGTGCCAGCAGCCCTCATCGCGTCCAAGAGACCCAGTACTTC
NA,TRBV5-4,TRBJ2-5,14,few,CASSIAATEETQYF,TGTGCCAGCAGCATTGCGGCTACGGAGGAGACCCAGTACTTC
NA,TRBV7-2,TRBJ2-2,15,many,CASSLAPGLGGELFF,TGTGCCAGCAGCTTAGCGCCAGGGTTGGGCGGGGAGCTGTTTTTT
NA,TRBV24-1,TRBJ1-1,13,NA,CATSDPKKSEAFF,TGTGCCACCAGTGATCCGAAGAAGAGCGAAGCTTTCTTT
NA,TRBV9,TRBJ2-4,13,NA,CASSVGTINIQYF,TGTGCCAGCAGCGTAGGGACAATAAACATTCAGTACTTC
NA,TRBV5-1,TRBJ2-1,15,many,CASSLGAGVVNEQFF,TGCGCCAGCAGCTTGGGGGCAGGGGTGGTCAATGAGCAGTTCTTC
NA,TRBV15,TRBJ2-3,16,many,CATSRPPRQGTDTQYF,TGTGCCACCAGCAGACCCCCCAGACAGGGCACAGATACGCAGTATTTT
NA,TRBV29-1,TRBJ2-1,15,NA,CSVDPSGAGYNEQFF,TGCAGCGTTGATCCCTCAGGGGCAGGTTACAATGAGCAGTTCTTC
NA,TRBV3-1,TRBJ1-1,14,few,CASSQRTGASEAFF,TGTGCCAGCAGCCAAAGAACAGGCGCATCTGAAGCTTTCTTT
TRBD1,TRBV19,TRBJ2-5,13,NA,CASSGTGLETQYF,TGTGCCAGTAGCGGGACAGGGTTAGAGACCCAGTACTTC
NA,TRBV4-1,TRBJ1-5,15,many,CASSQGEPNNQPQHF,TGCGCCAGCAGCCAAGGAGAACCCAACAATCAGCCCCAGCATTTT
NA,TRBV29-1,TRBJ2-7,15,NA,CSAMGPTGPPYEQYF,TGCAGCGCCATGGGTCCGACGGGGCCCCCTTACGAGCAGTACTTC
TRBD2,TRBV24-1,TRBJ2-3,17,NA,CATSDPSTSAEGDTQYF,TGTGCCACCAGTGATCCCTCGACTAGCGCCGAAGGGGATACGCAGTATTTT
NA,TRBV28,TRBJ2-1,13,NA,CASTAIRVDEQFF,TGTGCCAGCACCGCAATCAGGGTGGATGAGCAGTTCTTC
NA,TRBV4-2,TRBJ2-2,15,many,CASSQDMSNTGELFF,TGTGCCAGCAGCCAAGATATGTCGAACACCGGGGAGCTGTTTTTT
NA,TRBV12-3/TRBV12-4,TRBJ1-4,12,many,CASSFGDEKLFF,TGTGCCAGCAGTTTCGGGGATGAAAAACTGTTTTTT
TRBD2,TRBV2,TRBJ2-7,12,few,CASASGSLEQYF,TGTGCCTCCGCTAGCGGGAGTCTTGAGCAGTACTTC
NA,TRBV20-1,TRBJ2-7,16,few,CSATSSLAGWAYEQYF,TGCAGTGCCACCTCTTCTCTCGCAGGGTGGGCCTACGAGCAGTACTTC
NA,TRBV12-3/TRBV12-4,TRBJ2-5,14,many,CASSNTGTLLAQYF,TGTGCCAGCAGTAATACAGGGACCCTGTTGGCCCAGTACTTC
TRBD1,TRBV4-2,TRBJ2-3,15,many,CASSHRTGATDTQYF,TGTGCCAGCAGCCACCGGACAGGTGCAACAGATACGCAGTATTTT
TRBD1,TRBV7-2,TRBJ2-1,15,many,CASSEQGAWYNEQFF,TGTGCCAGCAGCGAACAGGGGGCATGGTACAATGAGCAGTTCTTC
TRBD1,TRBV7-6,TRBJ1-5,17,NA,CASSLRGRGDGNQPQHF,TGTGCCAGCAGCTTGAGGGGGCGCGGGGATGGCAATCAGCCCCAGCATTTT
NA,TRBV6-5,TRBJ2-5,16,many,CASSYSMAGHGETQYF,TGTGCCAGCAGTTACTCGATGGCCGGGCACGGGGAGACCCAGTACTTC
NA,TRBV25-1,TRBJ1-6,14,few,CASSHSGLNSPLHF,TGTGCCAGCAGTCATTCCGGACTTAATTCACCCCTCCACTTT
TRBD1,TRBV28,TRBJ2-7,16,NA,CASMNRGLYSSYEQYF,TGTGCCAGCATGAACAGGGGGCTATACAGCTCCTACGAGCAGTACTTC
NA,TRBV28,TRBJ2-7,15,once,CASSQRPGMSYEQYF,TGTGCCAGCAGCCAAAGGCCGGGGATGTCCTACGAGCAGTACTTC
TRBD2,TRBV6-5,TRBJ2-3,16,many,CASSSGGGGSTDTQYF,TGTGCCAGCAGTTCGGGCGGGGGGGGAAGCACAGATACGCAGTATTTT
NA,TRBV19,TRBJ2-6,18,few,CASRTLAGETSGANVLTF,TGTGCCAGTAGGACACTCGCAGGGGAAACTTCTGGGGCCAACGTCCTGACTTTC
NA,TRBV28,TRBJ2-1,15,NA,CASSPGTSMNHEQFF,TGTGCCAGCAGCCCCGGGACTTCCATGAACCATGAGCAGTTCTTC
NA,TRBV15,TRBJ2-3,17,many,CATSRAGVFAGTDTQYF,TGTGCCACCAGCAGAGCGGGGGTCTTCGCGGGTACAGATACGCAGTATTTT
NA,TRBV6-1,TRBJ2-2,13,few,CATVQDGTGELFF,TGTGCCACCGTACAGGATGGGACCGGGGAGCTGTTTTTT
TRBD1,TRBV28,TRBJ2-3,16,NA,CASSAAGTGGSDTQYF,TGTGCCAGCAGTGCCGCCGGGACAGGGGGCTCTGATACGCAGTATTTT